Each of the 30 T cell receptor beta chains below was sequenced from the same sample in a study of identical twins. MiXCR, run by TCRdb on the 5' RACE reads, gives a single entry per CDR3 protein. The profile covers some 1,600,000 distinct CDR3 sequences, with 32% appearing a single time and under 0.35% taken by the ten largest. Sequencing was performed on cord blood. These receptors all stem from a newborn girl in good health.

This clonotype was observed a few times. The chain recombines TRBV30 with TRBJ1-2; 8 bases are a match to TRBD1. This CDR3 contains 14 residues. Germline lookup yields CDR1 GTSNPN and CDR2 SVGIG (reference sequence). Unmatched junction bases numbered 2, after V lost 2 bases and J lost 0 bases. CDR3 loop: CAWSRTGTNYGYTF. The CDR3 DNA reads as TGTGCCTGGAGTAGGACAGGGACTAACTATGGCTACACCTTC.

The gene calls are TRBV12-3 or TRBV12-4 and TRBJ2-1; tentative D call: TRBD1 (5 bases). Near its end, the DNA agrees better with TRBJ2-7, so the J call may be wrong. This CDR3 region has 14 residues. The CDR3 loop is CASRQRTNYNEQYF. DNA of the CDR3: TGTGCCAGCAGGCAACGGACAAACTACAATGAGCAGTACTTC.

This clonotype was found a few times. CDR3 coding DNA: TGTGCCAGCTGCTTACGACTAGCCAATGAGCAGTTCTTC. Its protein is CASCLRLANEQFF. The chain joins TRBV28 to TRBJ2-1; TRBD2 agrees at 7 bases. Germline CDR1 is MDHEN and CDR2 is SYDVKM. CDR3 length: 13 residues. The J segment lost 6 bases and the V segment lost 8 bases, leaving 7 bases of the junction unmatched.

This clonotype was recorded many times. The V call is TRBV3-1, the J call TRBJ2-1; 8 nucleotides align to TRBD2. The V segment lost 1 base and the J segment 13 bases; nucleotides outside the gene matches: 3. This CDR3 contains 12 residues. Germline V gene data show CDR1 as LGHDT and CDR2 as YNNKEL (reference sequence). This CDR3 is CASSQVAGGQFF. Written as DNA, the CDR3 is TGTGCCAGCAGCCAAGTGGCGGGGGGACAGTTCTTC.

This clonotype was recorded many times. The rearrangement links TRBV12-3 or TRBV12-4 to TRBJ2-3, with D tentatively TRBD1 (5 bases). V was cut by 6 bases and J by 8 bases, with 12 bases left in between. The CDR3 runs 12 residues. The CDR3 sequence is CASSDRLGTQYF. DNA of the CDR3: TGTGCCAGCAGCGACAGACTCGGTACGCAGTATTTT.

The chain carries TRBV6-1 and TRBJ1-1; no firm D call. The V end was cut by 11 bases, the J end by 4 bases, with 2 bases between. This CDR3 is built from 8 residues. CDR1 MNHNS and CDR2 SASEGT come from the germline V gene. This chain's CDR3 is CACTEAFF. CDR3 bases: TGTGCCTGCACTGAAGCTTTCTTT.

The chain recombines TRBV27 with TRBJ2-1, with 9 bases that match TRBD2. From germline, CDR1 is MNHEY and CDR2 SMNVEV (reference sequence). Germline trimming cut 7 bases from V and 5 bases from J; bases unmatched to any gene: 9. The CDR3 totals 15 residues. Here the CDR3 DNA reads TGTGCCAGCACCAGGGCACTAGCGGGCCACAATGAGCAGTTCTTC. This sequence encodes CASTRALAGHNEQFF.

The rearrangement joins TRBV7-2 to TRBJ1-5; the match to TRBD1 covers 8 bases. The CDR3 sequence is 15 residues long. Trimming cost V 1 base and J 5 bases; bases outside gene matches: 4. CDR1 SGHTA and CDR2 FQGNSA come from the germline V gene. The CDR3 sequence is CASSLGRGLYQPQHF. Here the CDR3 DNA reads TGTGCCAGCAGCTTAGGCAGGGGGCTGTATCAGCCCCAGCATTTT.

J is TRBJ1-1 and V is TRBV11-2; D unclear. The germline V gene has CDR1 SGHAT and CDR2 FQNNGV. The CDR3 consists of 12 residues. V lost 1 base and J lost 10, with 10 bases in between. CDR3 nucleotide sequence: TGTGCCAGCAGCTTAGTATTGCAGGCAGCTTTCTTT. Residues: CASSLVLQAAFF.

A remark on this clonotype: Sequence at one end of the junction differs from germline and may be a read error. The V call is TRBV2, the J call TRBJ2-1; a possible D gene is TRBD1 (5 bases). CDR1 SNHLY and CDR2 FYNNEI come from the germline V gene. The CDR3 covers 16 residues. The CDR3 loop is CASSEALRTNYSEQFF. CDR3 sequence (DNA): TGTGCCAGCAGTGAAGCGCTTCGGACAAACTACAGTGAGCAGTTCTTC.

This clonotype was picked up a small number of times. The chain joins TRBV12-3 or TRBV12-4 to TRBJ1-5, with 7 bases identical to TRBD1. The CDR3 is made up of 16 amino acids. V dropped 5 bases and J dropped 3; count of bases not matched to a gene: 10. CDR3 nucleotides: TGTGCCAGCAGTCCTGATTACAGGGGATACAATCAGCCCCAGCATTTT. It encodes CASSPDYRGYNQPQHF.

This clonotype was detected only a few times. V and J are TRBV27 and TRBJ2-7, with 8 bases fitting TRBD1. The germline gives CDR1 MNHEY, CDR2 SMNVEV (reference sequence). The V and J ends lost 0 bases and 2 bases, in that order; junction bases with no gene match: 6. The CDR3 runs to 16 residues. The CDR3 region is CASSLSRGQGAYEQYF. The DNA of the CDR3 is TGTGCCAGCAGTTTATCCCGTGGACAGGGAGCCTACGAGCAGTACTTC.

The chain links TRBV27 to TRBJ2-2; TRBD2 aligns across 8 bases. Germline CDR1 MNHEY, CDR2 SMNVEV (reference sequence). Germline trimming cut 1 base from V and 5 bases from J; bases unmatched to any gene: 9. The CDR3 is 17 residues long. CDR3 nucleotides: TGTGCCAGCAGTTTATATGGACAGAGCGGGGGAACCGGGGAGCTGTTTTTT. Its protein product is CASSLYGQSGGTGELFF.

This rearrangement joins TRBV2 to TRBJ1-5; D unclear. The germline gives CDR1 SNHLY, CDR2 FYNNEI. This CDR3 region has 15 residues. Trimming cost V 2 bases and J 2 bases, with 10 bases left between them. CDR3 residues: CASSEPGIRNQPQHF. The CDR3 DNA is TGTGCCAGCAGTGAACCCGGGATCCGCAATCAGCCCCAGCATTTT.

This clonotype has a count of ten or more. J is TRBJ2-7 and V is TRBV3-1; D is ambiguous. This CDR3 spans 12 amino acids. Per germline, CDR1 LGHDT and CDR2 YNNKEL (reference sequence). Trimming took off 3 bases at V and 0 bases at J, with 3 bases between the two ends. CDR3 loop: CASSHNSYEQYF. CDR3 nucleotides: TGTGCCAGCAGCCACAACTCCTACGAGCAGTACTTC.

The chain is built from TRBV29-1 and TRBJ1-1; tentatively, D is TRBD1 (5 bases). Trimming cost V 7 bases and J 1 base, with 10 bases left between them. Germline V gives CDR1 SQVTM, CDR2 ANQGSEA. The CDR3 has 12 residues. The CDR3 bases are TGCAGCGAACAGGCCCCGAACACTGAAGCTTTCTTT. Encoded protein: CSEQAPNTEAFF.

This clonotype was observed a single time. The rearrangement joins TRBV2 to TRBJ2-3; 11 bases agree with TRBD2. This CDR3 has 16 residues. After removal of 3 bases from V and 5 bases from J, the junction contained 7 bases not matched to a gene. CDR1 SNHLY and CDR2 FYNNEI come from the germline V gene. The CDR3, as DNA: TGTGCCAGCAGTGACTCTAGCGGGGGGCCAGGAGATACGCAGTATTTT. Translation gives CASSDSSGGPGDTQYF.

This clonotype was seen more than once but under ten times. The chain recombines TRBV7-2 with TRBJ1-5; TRBD1 might be the D (6 bases). This CDR3 is built from 17 residues. The germline V gene encodes CDR1 SGHTA and CDR2 FQGNSA. V was shortened by 2 bases and J by 4 bases, with 18 bases between the two germline ends. CDR3: CASSLSGAMGVNQPQHF. The CDR3 DNA sequence: TGTGCCAGCAGCTTATCGGGGGCCATGGGGGTAAATCAGCCCCAGCATTTT.

Notes on this clonotype: One junction end disagrees with the germline gene, perhaps due to a read error. The chain couples TRBV12-3 or TRBV12-4 to TRBJ1-1; a weak D match, TRBD1 (6 bases). CDR3 size: 17 residues. CDR3 nucleotides: TGTGCCCGCAGTTTATACCGCTGGACAGTTGGGGACACTGAAGCTTTCTTT. Its protein product is CARSLYRWTVGDTEAFF.

The CDR3 region is CAWATYSRLTDTQYF. CDR3 sequence (DNA): TGTGCCTGGGCAACCTATAGTAGGCTCACAGATACGCAGTATTTT. V and J are TRBV30 and TRBJ2-3; unclear D gene. V lost 5 bases to trimming and J lost 2 bases, with 17 bases between them. Germline CDR1 and CDR2: GTSNPN and SVGIG (reference sequence). The CDR3 totals 15 residues.

There are many counts of this clonotype. CDR3: CASSPRQAKNIQYF. Here the CDR3 DNA reads TGTGCCAGCTCACCACGTCAGGCCAAAAACATTCAGTACTTC. The chain uses TRBV18 and TRBJ2-4; D unclear. V lost 1 base, J lost 1 base, and 5 bases lay in between. Germline lookup yields CDR1 KGHSH and CDR2 LQKENI. This CDR3 region has 14 residues.

This clonotype was seen repeatedly, ten times or more. This rearrangement joins TRBV7-2 to TRBJ2-1; perhaps TRBD2 as D (5 bases). The V gene lost 3 bases and the J gene lost 5 bases, with 8 bases spanning the gap. The CDR3 has 13 amino acids. Germline V gene lookup returns CDR1 SGHTA and CDR2 FQGNSA. The CDR3 region has the DNA TGTGCCAGCAGCTTCGGAGGAAACAATGAGCAGTTCTTC. This gives the protein CASSFGGNNEQFF.

This clonotype showed up just a few times. V gene TRBV6-7 combines with J gene TRBJ1-1; weak D call: TRBD1 (5 bases). TRBV6-7 is assigned to the ORF class and has an uncertain function. The CDR3 spans 12 residues. The V end was cut by 6 bases, the J end by 8 bases, with 13 bases between. The CDR3 nucleotides read TGTGCCAGCAGCCCATCGACAGTAGAAGCTTTCTTT. Residues: CASSPSTVEAFF.

There are a few counts of this clonotype. A much larger clone sits a single nucleotide away, making a read error possible. This chain uses TRBV12-3 or TRBV12-4 with TRBJ2-1, with TRBD1 matching 10 bases. The CDR3 sequence is 14 residues long. J lost 6 bases, V lost 5 bases, and 4 bases had no gene match. This CDR3 is CASSPWTGGNEQFF. The CDR3 nucleotides are TGTGCCAGCAGTCCCTGGACAGGGGGCAATGAGCAGTTCTTC.

The chain recombines TRBV4-1 with TRBJ1-2, with 10 bases lining up with TRBD1. CDR3 length: 15 amino acids. V gave up 0 bases and J gave up 5 bases; unmatched junction bases: 3. The germline gives CDR1 MGHRA, CDR2 YSYEKL. The CDR3 sequence: CASSQETGGSYGYTF. CDR3 nucleotides: TGCGCCAGCAGCCAAGAGACAGGGGGCTCATATGGCTACACCTTC.

This rearrangement joins TRBV28 to TRBJ1-1; D gene unclear. Germline CDR1 reads MDHEN; CDR2 reads SYDVKM. The CDR3 has 13 amino acids. Trimming stripped 0 bases from V and 1 base from J, with 3 bases between. The CDR3 loop reads CASSLWSNTEAFF. The DNA of the CDR3 is TGTGCCAGCAGTTTATGGTCGAACACTGAAGCTTTCTTT.

This chain links TRBV28 with TRBJ2-4; 8 bases line up with TRBD2. The J call is doubtful: the DNA matches TRBJ2-7 better. The CDR3 loop spans 17 amino acids. Germline CDR1 reads MDHEN; CDR2 reads SYDVKM. The CDR3 bases are TGTGCCAGCAGTTTTGGGTGGTCAGGCGGGAGGACTTACGAGCAGTACTTC. It specifies CASSFGWSGGRTYEQYF.

The chain links TRBV20-1 to TRBJ2-5, with a weak D call TRBD2 (6 bases). CDR3 length: 15 residues. Germline loops: CDR1 DFQATT, CDR2 SNEGSKA (reference sequence). V lost 5 bases, J lost 7 bases, and 23 bases lay in between. CDR3 DNA sequence: TGCAGTGCTGAAGACGGAGGGACCAGGATAGGGACCCAGTACTTC. Translated, it gives CSAEDGGTRIGTQYF.

This clonotype occurred many times. J is TRBJ2-7 and V is TRBV9; a possible D gene is TRBD1 (7 bases). The CDR3 sequence is 14 residues long. Germline lookup yields CDR1 SGDLS and CDR2 YYNGEE. Trimming cost V 2 bases and J 7 bases, with 16 bases left between them. This CDR3 reads CASSVSGGINEQYF. The CDR3 DNA reads as TGTGCCAGCAGCGTGTCAGGGGGGATCAATGAGCAGTACTTC.

This chain joins TRBV27 and TRBJ1-5, with a possible D match to TRBD1 (5 bases). CDR3 length: 13 residues. Germline lookup yields CDR1 MNHEY and CDR2 SMNVEV (reference sequence). The germline V and J ends were trimmed by 0 bases and 9 bases, with 9 bases remaining between them. DNA of the CDR3: TGTGCCAGCAGTTTATCCGCCGACAGGCCCCAGCATTTT. It is translated as CASSLSADRPQHF.